This T cell receptor beta chain was identified during a study of a mutant IDH1 vaccine in newly diagnosed glioma. About the research overall: Of the patients given treatment, roughly 60% were male and around 40% were female, and a mean age of roughly 40 years was recorded. Patients had received radiotherapy, temozolomide, or both previously, most receiving both. Study observations and caveats: Most patients, approximately 93%, showed vaccine-induced immune responses.

The time point: baseline, week 1 (first vaccination visit). This sample's treatment: pre-vaccination baseline after standard-of-care therapy. Donors' newly diagnosed IDH1-mutant WHO grade 3 or 4 astrocytomas lacked nuclear ATRX. CDR1 and CDR2 from the germline V gene are SNHLY and FYNNEI. Unmatched junction bases numbered 12, after V lost 7 bases and J lost 4 bases. The CDR3 totals 17 residues. Concerning this clone itself: The antigen remains undetermined.

TCRdb keeps only in-frame clones here, not all; method: immunoSEQ multiplex PCR. The table shows fewer than 65,000 clones, with 60% to 85% occurring only once. The specimen was PBMCs, collected from a glioma patient treated with radiotherapy, temozolomide or both. V gene TRBV2 combines with J gene TRBJ2-3, with TRBD2 matching over 12 bases. This clonotype originated in a woman between 35 and 50 years old with glioma. CDR3 nucleotides: TGTGCCAGCACCCCCCGCCCTAGCGGGGGGGCAGCAGATACGCAGTATTTT. As protein: CASTPRPSGGAADTQYF.